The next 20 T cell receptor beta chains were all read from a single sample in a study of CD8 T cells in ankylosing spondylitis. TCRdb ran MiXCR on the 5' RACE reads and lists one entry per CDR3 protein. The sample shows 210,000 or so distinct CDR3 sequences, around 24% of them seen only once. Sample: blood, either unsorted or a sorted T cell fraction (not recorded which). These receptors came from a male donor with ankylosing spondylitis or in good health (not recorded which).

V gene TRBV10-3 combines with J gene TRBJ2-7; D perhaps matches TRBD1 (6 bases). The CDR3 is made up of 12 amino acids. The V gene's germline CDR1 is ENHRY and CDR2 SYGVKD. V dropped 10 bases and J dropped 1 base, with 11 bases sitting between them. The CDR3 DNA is TGTGCCACCCACGGACAGTCCTACGAGCAGTACTTC. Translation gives CATHGQSYEQYF.

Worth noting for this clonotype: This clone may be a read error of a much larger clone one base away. CDR3 region: CSVMGVCEQYF. The CDR3 coding sequence is TGCAGCGTGATGGGGGTCTGCGAGCAGTACTTC. J is TRBJ2-7 and V is TRBV29-1, with D possibly called TRBD1 or TRBD2 (5 bases each). Looked up from germline, CDR1 is SQVTM and CDR2 is ANQGSEA. The V and J ends lost 6 bases and 6 bases respectively, with 12 bases between them. The CDR3 runs 11 residues.

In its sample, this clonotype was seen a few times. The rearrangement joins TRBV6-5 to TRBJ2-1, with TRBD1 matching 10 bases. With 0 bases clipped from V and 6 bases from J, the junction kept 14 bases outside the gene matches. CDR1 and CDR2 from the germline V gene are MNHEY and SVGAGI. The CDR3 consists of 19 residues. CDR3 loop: CASSYSLPMGTGVSNEQFF. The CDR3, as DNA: TGTGCCAGCAGTTACTCGCTGCCGATGGGGACAGGGGTTTCCAATGAGCAGTTCTTC.

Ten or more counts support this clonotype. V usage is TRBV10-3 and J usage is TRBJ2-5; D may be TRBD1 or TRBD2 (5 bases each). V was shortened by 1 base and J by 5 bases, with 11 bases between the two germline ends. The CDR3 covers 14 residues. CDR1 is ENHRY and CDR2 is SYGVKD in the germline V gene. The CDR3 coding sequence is TGTGCCATCAGTGAGTTCGGGACGAAGGAGACCCAGTACTTC. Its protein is CAISEFGTKETQYF.

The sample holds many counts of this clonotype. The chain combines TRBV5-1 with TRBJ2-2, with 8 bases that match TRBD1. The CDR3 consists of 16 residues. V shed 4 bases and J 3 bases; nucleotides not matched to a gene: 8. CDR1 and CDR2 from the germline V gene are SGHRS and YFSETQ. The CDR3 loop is CASSLTGAPYTGELFF. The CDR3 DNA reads TGCGCCAGCAGCCTGACAGGGGCGCCCTACACCGGGGAGCTGTTTTTT.

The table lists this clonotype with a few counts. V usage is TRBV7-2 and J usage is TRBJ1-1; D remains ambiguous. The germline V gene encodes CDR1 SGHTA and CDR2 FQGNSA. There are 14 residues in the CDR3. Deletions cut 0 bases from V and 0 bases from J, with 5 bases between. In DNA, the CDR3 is TGTGCCAGCAGCTTAGCAGGGATGAACACTGAAGCTTTCTTT. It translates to CASSLAGMNTEAFF.

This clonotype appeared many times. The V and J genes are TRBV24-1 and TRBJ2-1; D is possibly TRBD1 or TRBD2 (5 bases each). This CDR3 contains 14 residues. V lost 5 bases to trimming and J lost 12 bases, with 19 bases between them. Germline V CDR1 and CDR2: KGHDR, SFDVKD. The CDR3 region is CATSVAFGDVGQFF. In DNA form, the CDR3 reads TGTGCCACCAGTGTTGCGTTCGGGGACGTAGGGCAGTTCTTC.

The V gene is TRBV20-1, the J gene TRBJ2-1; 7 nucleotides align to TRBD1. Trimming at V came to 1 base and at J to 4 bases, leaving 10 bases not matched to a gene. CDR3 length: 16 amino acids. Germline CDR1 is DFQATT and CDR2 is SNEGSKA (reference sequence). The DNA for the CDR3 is TGCAGTGCTAGAGGAACCGGGACAGCCGTATACAATGAGCAGTTCTTC. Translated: CSARGTGTAVYNEQFF.

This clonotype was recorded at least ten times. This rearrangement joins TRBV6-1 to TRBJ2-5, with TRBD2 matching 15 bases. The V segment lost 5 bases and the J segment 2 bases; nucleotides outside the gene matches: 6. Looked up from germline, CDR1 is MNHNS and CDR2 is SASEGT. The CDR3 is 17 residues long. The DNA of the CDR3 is TGTGCCAGCAGTCGGACTAGCGGGAGGGCCACACAAGAGACCCAGTACTTC. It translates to CASSRTSGRATQETQYF.

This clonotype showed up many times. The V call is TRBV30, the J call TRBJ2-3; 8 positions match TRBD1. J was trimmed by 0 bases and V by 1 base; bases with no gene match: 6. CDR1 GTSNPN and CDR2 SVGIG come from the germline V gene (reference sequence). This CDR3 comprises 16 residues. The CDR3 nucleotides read TGTGCCTGGAGTGCGGGACAGGCAACTAGCACAGATACGCAGTATTTT. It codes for CAWSAGQATSTDTQYF.

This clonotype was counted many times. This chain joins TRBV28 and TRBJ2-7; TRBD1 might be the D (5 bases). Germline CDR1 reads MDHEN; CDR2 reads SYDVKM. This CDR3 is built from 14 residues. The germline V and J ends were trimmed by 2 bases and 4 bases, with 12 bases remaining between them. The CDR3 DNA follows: TGTGCCAGCAGTTTACTCCAGGGTTTTTACGAGCAGTACTTC. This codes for CASSLLQGFYEQYF.

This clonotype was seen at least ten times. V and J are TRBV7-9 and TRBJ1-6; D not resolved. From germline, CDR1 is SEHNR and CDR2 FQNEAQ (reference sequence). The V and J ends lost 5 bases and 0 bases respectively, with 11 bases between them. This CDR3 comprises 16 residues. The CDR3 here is CASSQSGSSYNSPLHF. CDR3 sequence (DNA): TGTGCCAGCAGCCAGTCGGGTAGCTCCTATAATTCACCCCTCCACTTT.

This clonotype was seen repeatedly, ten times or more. CDR3 sequence (DNA): TGTGCCAGCAGCCAGGGCCAGGGCTCCTACAATGAGCAGTTCTTC. As protein: CASSQGQGSYNEQFF. The V and J genes are TRBV14 and TRBJ2-1; possible D gene TRBD1, 5 bases. Germline CDR1 reads SGHDN; CDR2 reads FVKESK. The CDR3 is 15 residues long. With 3 bases removed from V and 0 bases from J, the gap between germline ends came to 9 bases.

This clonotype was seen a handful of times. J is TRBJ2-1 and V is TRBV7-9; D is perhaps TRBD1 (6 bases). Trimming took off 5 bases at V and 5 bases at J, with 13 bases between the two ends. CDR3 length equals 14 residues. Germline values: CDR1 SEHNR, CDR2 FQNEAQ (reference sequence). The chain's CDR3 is CASSPRTVDNEQFF. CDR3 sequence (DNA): TGTGCCAGCAGCCCTAGGACAGTAGACAATGAGCAGTTCTTC.

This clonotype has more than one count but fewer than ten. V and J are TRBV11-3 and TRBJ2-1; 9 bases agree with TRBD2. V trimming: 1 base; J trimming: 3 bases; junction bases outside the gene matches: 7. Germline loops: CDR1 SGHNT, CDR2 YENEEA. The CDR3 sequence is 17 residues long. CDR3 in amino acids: CASSLGGLAGHYNEQFF. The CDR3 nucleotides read TGTGCCAGCAGCTTAGGAGGTCTAGCGGGGCACTACAATGAGCAGTTCTTC.

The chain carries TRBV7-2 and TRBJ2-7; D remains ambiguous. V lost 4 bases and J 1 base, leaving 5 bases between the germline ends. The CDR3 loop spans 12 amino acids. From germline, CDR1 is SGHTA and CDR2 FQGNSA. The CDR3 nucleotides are TGTGCCAGCAGCTACGGATCCTACGAGCAGTACTTC. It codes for CASSYGSYEQYF.

The CDR3 DNA reads TGTGCCAGCAGCTTATTTTCCGGGAGGACCTACAATGAGCAGTTCTTC. This gives the protein CASSLFSGRTYNEQFF. The chain couples TRBV7-6 to TRBJ2-1; TRBD2 agrees at 7 bases. Germline V CDR1 and CDR2: SGHVS, FNYEAQ. The junction had 6 bases not matched to a gene; V was cut back by 2 bases and J by 2 bases. CDR3 size: 16 residues.

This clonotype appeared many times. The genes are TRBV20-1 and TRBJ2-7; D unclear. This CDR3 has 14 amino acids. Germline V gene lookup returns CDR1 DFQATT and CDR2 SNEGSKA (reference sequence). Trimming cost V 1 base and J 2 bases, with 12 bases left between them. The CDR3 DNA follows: TGCAGTGCTAGAGTAAGCATTTATCCCTACGAGCAGTACTTC. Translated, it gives CSARVSIYPYEQYF.

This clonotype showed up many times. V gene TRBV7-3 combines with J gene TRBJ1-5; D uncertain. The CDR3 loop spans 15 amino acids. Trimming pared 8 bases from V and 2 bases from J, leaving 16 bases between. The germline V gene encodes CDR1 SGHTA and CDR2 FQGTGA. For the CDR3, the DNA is TGTGCCAGCGGTGTAAAGGACGGGGGCAATCAGCCCCAGCATTTT. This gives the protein CASGVKDGGNQPQHF.

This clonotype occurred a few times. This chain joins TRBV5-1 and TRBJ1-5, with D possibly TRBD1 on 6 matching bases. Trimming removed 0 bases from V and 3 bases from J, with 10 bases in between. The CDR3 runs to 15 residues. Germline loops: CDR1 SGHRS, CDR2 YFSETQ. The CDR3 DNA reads TGCGCCAGCAGCTTGGCGGGGGACAACAATCAGCCCCAGCATTTT. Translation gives CASSLAGDNNQPQHF.